This T cell receptor beta chain was recorded in a study of beta chain features in type 1 diabetes. Findings and caveats of the study: There were fewer insertions and more deletions at the VDJ junctions of type 1 diabetes patients. In patients and controls equally, PCR might favor templates that are shorter.

The V gene lost 1 base and the J gene lost 6 bases, with 10 bases spanning the gap. This CDR3 is built from 13 residues. Germline V gene lookup returns CDR1 SQVTM and CDR2 ANQGSEA. The investigators reverse transcribed all of the isolated RNA, so they sequenced expressed TCRB transcripts. Sequencing used immunoSEQ multiplex PCR; TCRdb keeps in-frame clones, though not all of them. This table has 130,000 to 150,000 clones, around 50% appearing once. On this clone itself: Antigen: not known.

The V and J genes are TRBV29-1 and TRBJ2-1; D is perhaps TRBD1 (7 bases). Sequencing used Tregs from blood. This sequence was found in a young man in good health. The CDR3 here is CSVEGQGGNEQFF. Here the CDR3 DNA reads TGCAGCGTTGAAGGTCAGGGGGGCAATGAGCAGTTCTTC.